The clone carrying this T cell receptor beta chain was observed a handful of times. This specimen belongs to a study of post-analysis software for immune sequencing data. Incorporated into the TCR beta cDNA libraries were unique molecular identifiers, which served to reduce PCR and sequencing biases. TCRdb re-analysed the PCR reads in MiXCR, keeping a single row per CDR3 protein. Of fewer than 900,000 distinct CDR3 sequences listed, 40% to 55% are singletons. Sequenced: blood. The sequence was collected from a girl aged 5 to 17 with multiple sclerosis.

In DNA form, the CDR3 reads TGTGCCAGCAGTGAACTAGCGGGAGTCCTACACGAGCAGTACTTC. Amino acid sequence: CASSELAGVLHEQYF. The V gene is TRBV6-1, the J gene TRBJ2-7; 10 nucleotides match TRBD2. Germline V gene lookup returns CDR1 MNHNS and CDR2 SASEGT. Germline trimming cut 2 bases from V and 5 bases from J; bases unmatched to any gene: 6. The CDR3 has 15 residues.